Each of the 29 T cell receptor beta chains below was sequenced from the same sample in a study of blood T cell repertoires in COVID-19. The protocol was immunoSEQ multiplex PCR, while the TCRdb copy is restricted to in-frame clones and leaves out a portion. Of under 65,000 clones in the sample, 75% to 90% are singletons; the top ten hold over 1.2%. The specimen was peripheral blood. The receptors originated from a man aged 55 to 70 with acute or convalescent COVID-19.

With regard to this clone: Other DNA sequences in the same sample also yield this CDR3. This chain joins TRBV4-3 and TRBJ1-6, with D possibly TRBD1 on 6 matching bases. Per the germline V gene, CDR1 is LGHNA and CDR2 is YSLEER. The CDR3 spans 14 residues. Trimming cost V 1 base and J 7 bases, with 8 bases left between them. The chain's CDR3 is CASSQGDRNSPLHF. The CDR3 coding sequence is TGCGCCAGCAGCCAAGGTGACAGGAATTCACCCCTCCACTTT.

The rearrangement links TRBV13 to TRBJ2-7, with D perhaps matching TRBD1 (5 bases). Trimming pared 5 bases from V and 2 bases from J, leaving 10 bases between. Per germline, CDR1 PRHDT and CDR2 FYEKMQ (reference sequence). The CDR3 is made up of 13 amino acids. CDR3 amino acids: CASSTRVAYEQYF. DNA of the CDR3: TGTGCCAGCAGCACCAGGGTGGCCTACGAGCAGTACTTC.

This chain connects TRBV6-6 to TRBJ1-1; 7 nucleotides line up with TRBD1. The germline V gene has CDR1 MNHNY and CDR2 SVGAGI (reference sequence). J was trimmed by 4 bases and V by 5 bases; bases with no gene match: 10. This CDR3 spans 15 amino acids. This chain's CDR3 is CASSRATGEGTEAFF. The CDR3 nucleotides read TGTGCCAGCAGTCGAGCCACAGGGGAAGGCACTGAAGCTTTCTTT.

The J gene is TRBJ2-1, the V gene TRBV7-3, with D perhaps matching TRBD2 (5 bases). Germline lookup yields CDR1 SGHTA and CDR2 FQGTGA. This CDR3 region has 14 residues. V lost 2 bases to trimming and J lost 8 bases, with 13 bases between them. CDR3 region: CASSLRGRGDEQFF. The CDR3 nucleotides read TGTGCCAGCAGCTTACGAGGGAGAGGCGATGAGCAGTTCTTC.

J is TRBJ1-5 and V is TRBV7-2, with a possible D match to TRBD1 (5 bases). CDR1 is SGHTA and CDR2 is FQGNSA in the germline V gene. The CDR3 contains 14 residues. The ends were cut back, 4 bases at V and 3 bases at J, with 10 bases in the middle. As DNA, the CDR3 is TGTGCCAGCAGCTACGGGGGTGACAATCAGCCCCAGCATTTT. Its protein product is CASSYGGDNQPQHF.

DNA of the CDR3: TGTGCCAGCAGTGAAGCTCGGTTACTACAGCCCCAGCATTTT. Its translation: CASSEARLLQPQHF. The chain recombines TRBV6-1 with TRBJ1-5; D is unclear. CDR1 and CDR2 from the germline V gene are MNHNS and SASEGT. There are 14 residues in the CDR3. V was pared by 0 bases and J by 7 bases, with 10 bases between.

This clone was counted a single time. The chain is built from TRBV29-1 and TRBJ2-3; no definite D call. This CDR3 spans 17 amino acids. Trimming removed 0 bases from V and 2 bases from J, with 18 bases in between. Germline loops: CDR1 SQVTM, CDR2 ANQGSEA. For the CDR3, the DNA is TGCAGCGTTGAAGAGAGTCCGTATGAACTACTCACAGATACGCAGTATTTT. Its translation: CSVEESPYELLTDTQYF.

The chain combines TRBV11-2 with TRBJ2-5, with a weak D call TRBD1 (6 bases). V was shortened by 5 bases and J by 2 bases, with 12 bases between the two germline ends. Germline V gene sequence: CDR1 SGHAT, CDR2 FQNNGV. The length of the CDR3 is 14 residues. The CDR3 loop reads CASSATGQQETQYF. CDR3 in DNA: TGTGCCAGCAGCGCAACAGGGCAACAAGAGACCCAGTACTTC.

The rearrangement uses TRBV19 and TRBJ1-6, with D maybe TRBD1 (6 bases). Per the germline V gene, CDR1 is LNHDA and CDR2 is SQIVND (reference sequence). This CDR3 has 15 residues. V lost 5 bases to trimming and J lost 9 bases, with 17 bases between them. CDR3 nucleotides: TGTGCCAGTAGTGGACCGGGACATAAAACTTCACCCCTCCACTTT. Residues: CASSGPGHKTSPLHF.

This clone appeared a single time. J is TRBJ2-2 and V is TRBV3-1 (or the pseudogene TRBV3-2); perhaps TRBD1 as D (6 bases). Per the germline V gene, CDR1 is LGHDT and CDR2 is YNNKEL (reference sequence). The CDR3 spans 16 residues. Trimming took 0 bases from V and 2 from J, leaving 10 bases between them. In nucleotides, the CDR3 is TGTGCCAGCAGCCAAGAGGCAGGGGCAAACACCGGGGAGCTGTTTTTT. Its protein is CASSQEAGANTGELFF.

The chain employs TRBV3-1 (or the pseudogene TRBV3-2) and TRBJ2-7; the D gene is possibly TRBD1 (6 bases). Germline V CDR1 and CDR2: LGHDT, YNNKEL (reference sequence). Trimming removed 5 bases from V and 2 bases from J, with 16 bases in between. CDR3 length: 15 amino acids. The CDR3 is CASSSPGTRTYEQYF. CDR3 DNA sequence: TGTGCCAGCAGCTCCCCCGGGACAAGGACCTACGAGCAGTACTTC.

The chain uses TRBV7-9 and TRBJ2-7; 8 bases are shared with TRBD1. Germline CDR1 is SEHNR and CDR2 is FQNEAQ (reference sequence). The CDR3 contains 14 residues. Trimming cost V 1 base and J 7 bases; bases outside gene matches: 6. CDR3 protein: CASSLGQGAKEQYF. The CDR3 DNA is TGTGCCAGCAGCTTAGGGCAGGGGGCGAAAGAGCAGTACTTC.

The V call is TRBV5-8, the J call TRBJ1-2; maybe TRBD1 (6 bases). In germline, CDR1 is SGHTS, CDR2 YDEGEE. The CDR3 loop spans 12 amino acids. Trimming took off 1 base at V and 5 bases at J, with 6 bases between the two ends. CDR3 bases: TGTGCCAGCAGCTTGAGGGGGTATGGCTACACCTTC. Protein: CASSLRGYGYTF.

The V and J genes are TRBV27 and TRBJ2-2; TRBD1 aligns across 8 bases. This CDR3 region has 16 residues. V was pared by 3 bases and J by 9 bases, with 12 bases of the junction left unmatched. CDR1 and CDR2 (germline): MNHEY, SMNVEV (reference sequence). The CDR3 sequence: CASSFQGARLERELFF. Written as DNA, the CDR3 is TGTGCCAGCAGTTTTCAGGGGGCAAGATTAGAGAGGGAGCTGTTTTTT.

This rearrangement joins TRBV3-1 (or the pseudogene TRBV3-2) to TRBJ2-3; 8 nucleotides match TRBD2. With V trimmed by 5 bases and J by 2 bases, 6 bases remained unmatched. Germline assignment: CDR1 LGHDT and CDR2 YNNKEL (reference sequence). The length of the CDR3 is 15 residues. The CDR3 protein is CASSSLAASTDTQYF. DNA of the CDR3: TGTGCCAGCAGCTCACTAGCGGCCTCCACAGATACGCAGTATTTT.

For the CDR3, the DNA is TGTGCCACCAGTAACGACAGGGACTATGGCTACACCTTC. Translated: CATSNDRDYGYTF. The rearrangement joins TRBV24-1 to TRBJ1-2; 7 positions match TRBD1. CDR3 size: 13 residues. Germline assignment: CDR1 KGHDR and CDR2 SFDVKD. Trimming at V came to 6 bases and at J to 3 bases, leaving 3 bases not matched to a gene.

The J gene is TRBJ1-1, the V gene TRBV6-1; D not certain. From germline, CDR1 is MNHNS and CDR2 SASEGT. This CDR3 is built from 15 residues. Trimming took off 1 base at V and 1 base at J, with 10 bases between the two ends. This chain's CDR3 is CASSEGQTWNTEAFF. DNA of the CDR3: TGTGCCAGCAGTGAAGGGCAAACCTGGAACACTGAAGCTTTCTTT.

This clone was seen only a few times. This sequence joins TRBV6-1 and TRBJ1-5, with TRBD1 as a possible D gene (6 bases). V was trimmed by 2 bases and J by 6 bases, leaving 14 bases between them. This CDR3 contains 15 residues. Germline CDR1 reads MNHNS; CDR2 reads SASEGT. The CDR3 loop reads CASSELTGSAQPQHF. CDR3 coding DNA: TGTGCCAGCAGTGAATTGACAGGTAGTGCTCAGCCCCAGCATTTT.

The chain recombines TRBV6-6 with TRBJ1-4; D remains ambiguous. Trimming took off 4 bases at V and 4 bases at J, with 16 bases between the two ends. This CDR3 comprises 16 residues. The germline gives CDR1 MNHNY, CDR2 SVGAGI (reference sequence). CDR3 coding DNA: TGTGCCAGCAGTTCACAGAGACAAAAAATTAATGAAAAACTGTTTTTT. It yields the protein CASSSQRQKINEKLFF.

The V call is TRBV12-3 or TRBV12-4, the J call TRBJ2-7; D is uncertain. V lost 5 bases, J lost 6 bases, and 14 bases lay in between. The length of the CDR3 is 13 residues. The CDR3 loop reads CASSPSQAFEQYF. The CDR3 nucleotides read TGTGCCAGCAGTCCAAGCCAAGCGTTCGAGCAGTACTTC.

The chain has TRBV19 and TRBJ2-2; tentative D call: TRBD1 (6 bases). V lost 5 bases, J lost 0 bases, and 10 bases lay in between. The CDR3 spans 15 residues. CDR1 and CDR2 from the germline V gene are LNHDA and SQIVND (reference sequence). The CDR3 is CASSPGQPNTGELFF. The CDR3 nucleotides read TGTGCCAGTAGTCCGGGACAACCGAACACCGGGGAGCTGTTTTTT.

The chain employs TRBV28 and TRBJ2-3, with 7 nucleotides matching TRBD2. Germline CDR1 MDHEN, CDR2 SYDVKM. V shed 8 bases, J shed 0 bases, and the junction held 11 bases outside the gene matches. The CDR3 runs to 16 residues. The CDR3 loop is CASDLPSGSSTDTQYF. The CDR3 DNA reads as TGTGCCAGCGACCTTCCTAGCGGCTCAAGCACAGATACGCAGTATTTT.

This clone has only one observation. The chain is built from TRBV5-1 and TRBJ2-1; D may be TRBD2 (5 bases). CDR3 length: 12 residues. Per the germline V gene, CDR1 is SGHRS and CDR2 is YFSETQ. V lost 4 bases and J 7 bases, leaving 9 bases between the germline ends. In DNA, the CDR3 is TGCGCCAGCAGCCGGGAAGGGAATGAGCAGTTCTTC. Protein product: CASSREGNEQFF.

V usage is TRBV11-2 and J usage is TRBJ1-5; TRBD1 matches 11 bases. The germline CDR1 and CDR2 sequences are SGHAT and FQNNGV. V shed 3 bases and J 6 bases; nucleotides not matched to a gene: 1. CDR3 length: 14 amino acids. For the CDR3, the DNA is TGTGCCAGCAGCTTGGACAGGGGGCCTCAGCCCCAGCATTTT. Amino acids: CASSLDRGPQPQHF.

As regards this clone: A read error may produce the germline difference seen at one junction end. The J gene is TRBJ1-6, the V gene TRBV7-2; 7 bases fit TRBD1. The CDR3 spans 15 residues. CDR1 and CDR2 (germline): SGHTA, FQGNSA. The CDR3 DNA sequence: TGTGCCAGCAGTTTAGACAGGGTGGGTAATTCACCCCTCCACTTT. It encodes CASSLDRVGNSPLHF.

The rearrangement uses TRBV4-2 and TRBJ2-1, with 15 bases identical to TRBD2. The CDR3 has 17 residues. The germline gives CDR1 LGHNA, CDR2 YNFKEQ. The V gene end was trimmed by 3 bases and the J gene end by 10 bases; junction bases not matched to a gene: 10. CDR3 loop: CASSQSGLAGGPREQFF. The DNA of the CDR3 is TGTGCCAGCAGCCAGAGCGGACTAGCGGGAGGGCCCCGGGAGCAGTTCTTC.

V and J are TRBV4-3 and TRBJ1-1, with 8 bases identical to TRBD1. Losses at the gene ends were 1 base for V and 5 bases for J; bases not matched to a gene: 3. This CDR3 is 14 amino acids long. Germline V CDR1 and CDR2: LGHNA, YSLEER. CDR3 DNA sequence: TGCGCCAGCAGCCAAGGGGACAGGACAACTGAAGCTTTCTTT. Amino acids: CASSQGDRTTEAFF.

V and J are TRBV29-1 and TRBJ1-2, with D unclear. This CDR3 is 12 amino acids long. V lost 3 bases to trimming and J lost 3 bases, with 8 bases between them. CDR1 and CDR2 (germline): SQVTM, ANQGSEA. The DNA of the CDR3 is TGCAGCGTTGACTCCCCCGACTATGGCTACACCTTC. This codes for CSVDSPDYGYTF.

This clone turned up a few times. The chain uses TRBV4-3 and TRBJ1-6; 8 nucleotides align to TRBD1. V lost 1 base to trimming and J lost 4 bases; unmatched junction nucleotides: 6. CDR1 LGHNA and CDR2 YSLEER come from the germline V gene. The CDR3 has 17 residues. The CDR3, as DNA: TGCGCCAGCAGCCAAGCCGTCGGACAGGGTTATAATTCACCCCTCCACTTT. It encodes CASSQAVGQGYNSPLHF.